Given below is one T cell receptor (beta chain) in context. Antigen specificity is unknown. This specimen comes from a study of T cell responses to AZD1222 COVID-19 vaccine. Second-dose recipients at about 4 or about 12 weeks were treated as one pooled group. Study findings and constraints: The donor cohort was predominantly white British with a female majority, and clonal diversity may have been underestimated. Without day 14 samples, only post-peak T cell repertoires were studied.

Repertoires were generated with immunoSEQ multiplex PCR, while TCRdb's copy carries only in-frame clones and drops some. Of more than 150,000 clones listed, about 90% were seen once; the top ten hold roughly 1.4%. The sequences come from peripheral blood, collected 28 days after the second AZD1222 dose. This receptor was taken from an adult who received the AZD1222 COVID-19 vaccine.

This chain's CDR3 is CSAGTLSSYNEQFF. As DNA, the CDR3 is TGCAGCGCCGGGACTTTGAGCTCCTACAATGAGCAGTTCTTC. V usage is TRBV29-1 and J usage is TRBJ2-1; D perhaps matches TRBD2 (6 bases). V dropped 7 bases and J dropped 0 bases, with 13 bases sitting between them. CDR3 length: 14 amino acids. The germline V gene encodes CDR1 SQVTM and CDR2 ANQGSEA.